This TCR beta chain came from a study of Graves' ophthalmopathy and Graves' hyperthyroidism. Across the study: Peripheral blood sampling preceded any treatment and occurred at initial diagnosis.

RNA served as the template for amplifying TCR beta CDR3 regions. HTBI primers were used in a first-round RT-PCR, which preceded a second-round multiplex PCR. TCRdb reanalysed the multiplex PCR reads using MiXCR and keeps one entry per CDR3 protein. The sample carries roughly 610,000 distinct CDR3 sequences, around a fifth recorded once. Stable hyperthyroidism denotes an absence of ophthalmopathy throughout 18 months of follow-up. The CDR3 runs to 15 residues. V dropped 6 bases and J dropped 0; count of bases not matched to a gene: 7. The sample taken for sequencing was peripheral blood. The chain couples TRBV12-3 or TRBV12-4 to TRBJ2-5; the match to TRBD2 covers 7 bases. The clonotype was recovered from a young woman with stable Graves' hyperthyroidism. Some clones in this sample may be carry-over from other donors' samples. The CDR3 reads CASSPTSVYQETQYF. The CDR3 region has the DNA TGTGCCAGCAGCCCAACTAGCGTATACCAAGAGACCCAGTACTTC.